Below, 11 T cell receptor beta chains from the same sample are listed, as sequenced in a study of T cells after yellow fever vaccination. From the 5' RACE reads, TCRdb called clonotypes with MiXCR, one entry per CDR3 protein. The data show some 150,000 distinct CDR3 sequences, with roughly 11% seen just once and about 38% held by the top ten. Sequencing used CD8+ T cells sorted from PBMCs, obtained 15 days after the yellow fever booster vaccination. These receptors came from a man between 18 and 29 years old who received the YFV17D yellow fever vaccine.

This clonotype was detected only a few times. The chain employs TRBV19 and TRBJ2-3; the D is unclear. The CDR3 has 13 residues. The germline CDR1 and CDR2 sequences are LNHDA and SQIVND (reference sequence). V gave up 4 bases and J gave up 0 bases, with 5 bases separating them. The CDR3 sequence: CASSKYSTDTQYF. The DNA of the CDR3 is TGTGCCAGTAGTAAATACAGCACAGATACGCAGTATTTT.

CDR3 residues: CASSQDDGSWETQYF. As DNA, the CDR3 is TGCGCCAGCAGCCAAGACGACGGTAGTTGGGAGACCCAGTACTTC. The chain recombines TRBV4-1 with TRBJ2-5; D is unclear. Germline CDR1 MGHRA, CDR2 YSYEKL. Trimming shortened V by 0 bases and J by 5 bases, and 13 bases separated the two germline ends. The CDR3 contains 15 residues.

This clonotype was observed a handful of times. This sequence joins TRBV29-1 and TRBJ1-3; no clear D gene. This CDR3 contains 13 residues. V was shortened by 3 bases and J by 7 bases, with 13 bases between the two germline ends. CDR1 SQVTM and CDR2 ANQGSEA come from the germline V gene. The CDR3 spells CSVEAALDNTIYF. DNA for the CDR3: TGCAGCGTTGAGGCGGCGCTGGACAACACCATATATTTT.

This clonotype was observed a few times. The V and J genes are TRBV11-2 and TRBJ2-2; a possible D gene is TRBD1 (5 bases). CDR3 length equals 16 residues. In germline, CDR1 is SGHAT, CDR2 FQNNGV. Deletions cut 5 bases from V and 2 bases from J, with 15 bases between. This CDR3 is CASSPNLGHNTGELFF. The CDR3 nucleotides are TGTGCCAGCAGCCCGAATTTAGGACACAACACCGGGGAGCTGTTTTTT.

This clonotype was counted ten times or more. This rearrangement joins TRBV24-1 to TRBJ2-5; TRBD1 matches at 9 bases. CDR3 length: 16 residues. V was clipped by 4 bases and J by 2 bases; unmatched bases: 7. Looked up from germline, CDR1 is KGHDR and CDR2 is SFDVKD. CDR3 sequence reads: CATSESGTGLQETQYF. The CDR3 coding sequence is TGTGCCACCAGTGAATCCGGGACAGGGCTGCAAGAGACCCAGTACTTC.

This clonotype was counted only a few times. V and J are TRBV6-1 and TRBJ2-3, with TRBD1 as a possible D gene (6 bases). Trimming took 4 bases from V and 1 from J, leaving 12 bases between them. Germline V lookup: CDR1 MNHNS, CDR2 SASEGT. The CDR3 spans 15 residues. Here the CDR3 reads CASSGRGERTDTQYF. Here the CDR3 DNA reads TGTGCCAGCAGTGGCAGGGGAGAACGCACAGATACGCAGTATTTT.

This chain links TRBV7-8 with TRBJ2-7; D is unresolved. The germline CDR1 and CDR2 sequences are SGHVS and FQNEAQ. Trimming took 3 bases from V and 2 from J, leaving 5 bases between them. The CDR3 loop spans 12 amino acids. CDR3 sequence reads: CASSFEAYEQYF. The CDR3 coding sequence is TGTGCCAGCAGCTTCGAGGCCTACGAGCAGTACTTC.

This clonotype was counted a few times. The V call is TRBV5-1, the J call TRBJ1-3; maybe TRBD1 (6 bases). V was cut by 0 bases and J by 4 bases, with 11 bases left in between. Germline V gene lookup returns CDR1 SGHRS and CDR2 YFSETQ. This CDR3 is built from 15 residues. This CDR3 reads CASSLDRVHGNTIYF. DNA for the CDR3: TGCGCCAGCAGCTTGGACAGGGTTCACGGAAACACCATATATTTT.

In its sample, this clonotype was seen a few times. The chain uses TRBV3-1 and TRBJ2-3; D not certain. Germline V gene data show CDR1 as LGHDT and CDR2 as YNNKEL (reference sequence). The V and J ends lost 0 bases and 4 bases respectively, with 11 bases between them. The CDR3 has 15 residues. The CDR3, as DNA: TGTGCCAGCAGCCAAGAGAGTAGCTGGGCAGATACGCAGTATTTT. Protein product: CASSQESSWADTQYF.

Comment on this clonotype: An end of the junction does not agree with germline; a read error may underlie this. The rearrangement uses TRBV12-3 or TRBV12-4 and TRBJ1-5; maybe TRBD1 (5 bases). This CDR3 comprises 17 residues. The CDR3 spells CASSLAGGGVHGQPLHF. DNA for the CDR3: TGTGCCAGCAGTTTAGCGGGGGGAGGGGTCCATGGTCAGCCCCTGCATTTT.

This clonotype was detected only a few times. The chain recombines TRBV4-1 with TRBJ2-5; the match to TRBD2 covers 10 bases. V trimming: 6 bases; J trimming: 0 bases; junction bases outside the gene matches: 10. This CDR3 region has 17 residues. Germline V gene sequence: CDR1 MGHRA, CDR2 YSYEKL. The CDR3 bases are TGCGCCAGCAGTAAACTTCGTAGCGGGGGGAACCAAGAGACCCAGTACTTC. Its translation: CASSKLRSGGNQETQYF.